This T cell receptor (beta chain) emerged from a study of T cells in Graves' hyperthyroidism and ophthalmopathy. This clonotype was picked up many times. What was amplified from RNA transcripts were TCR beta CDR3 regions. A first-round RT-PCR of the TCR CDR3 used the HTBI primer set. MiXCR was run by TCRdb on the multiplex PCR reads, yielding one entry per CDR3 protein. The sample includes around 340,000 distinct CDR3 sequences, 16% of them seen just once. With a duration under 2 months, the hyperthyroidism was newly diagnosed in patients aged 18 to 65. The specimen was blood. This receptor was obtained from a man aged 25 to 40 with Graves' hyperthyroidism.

CDR3: CATLAGTGSYEQYF. The CDR3 DNA reads as TGCGCCACCCTAGCCGGGACAGGATCCTACGAGCAGTACTTC. The V gene is TRBV10-2, the J gene TRBJ2-7, with 8 bases that match TRBD1. V was clipped by 10 bases and J by 1 base; unmatched bases: 9. This CDR3 contains 14 residues. Per germline, CDR1 WSHSY and CDR2 SAAADI.